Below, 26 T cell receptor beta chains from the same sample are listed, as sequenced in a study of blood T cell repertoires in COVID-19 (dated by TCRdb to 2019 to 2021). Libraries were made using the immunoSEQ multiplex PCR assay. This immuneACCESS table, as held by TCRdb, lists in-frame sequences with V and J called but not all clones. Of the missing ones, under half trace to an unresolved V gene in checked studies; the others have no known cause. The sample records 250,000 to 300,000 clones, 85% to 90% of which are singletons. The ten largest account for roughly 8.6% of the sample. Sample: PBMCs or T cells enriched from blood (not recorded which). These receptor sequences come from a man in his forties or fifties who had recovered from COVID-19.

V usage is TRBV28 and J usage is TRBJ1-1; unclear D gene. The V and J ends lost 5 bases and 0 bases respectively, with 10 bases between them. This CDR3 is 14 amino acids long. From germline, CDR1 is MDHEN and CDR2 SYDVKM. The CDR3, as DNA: TGTGCCAGCAGTCCCACTACTATGAACACTGAAGCTTTCTTT. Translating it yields CASSPTTMNTEAFF.

The chain's CDR3 is CASSSGSYTGELFF. The CDR3 coding sequence is TGCGCCAGCAGCTCCGGGTCTTACACCGGGGAGCTGTTTTTT. The chain couples TRBV5-1 to TRBJ2-2; D not certain. V shed 3 bases and J shed 3 bases, with 9 bases lying between them. The V gene's germline CDR1 is SGHRS and CDR2 YFSETQ. There are 14 residues in the CDR3.

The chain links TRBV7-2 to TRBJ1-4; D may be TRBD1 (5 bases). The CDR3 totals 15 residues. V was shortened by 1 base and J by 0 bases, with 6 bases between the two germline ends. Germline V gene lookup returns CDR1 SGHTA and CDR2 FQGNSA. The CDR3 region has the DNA TGTGCCAGCAGCTTAGAAGGGGCAACTAATGAAAAACTGTTTTTT. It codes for CASSLEGATNEKLFF.

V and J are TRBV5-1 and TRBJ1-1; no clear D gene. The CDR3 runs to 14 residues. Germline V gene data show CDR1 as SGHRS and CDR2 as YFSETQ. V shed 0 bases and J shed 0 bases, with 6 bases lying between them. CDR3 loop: CASSLATVNTEAFF. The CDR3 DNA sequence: TGCGCCAGCAGCTTGGCCACAGTGAACACTGAAGCTTTCTTT.

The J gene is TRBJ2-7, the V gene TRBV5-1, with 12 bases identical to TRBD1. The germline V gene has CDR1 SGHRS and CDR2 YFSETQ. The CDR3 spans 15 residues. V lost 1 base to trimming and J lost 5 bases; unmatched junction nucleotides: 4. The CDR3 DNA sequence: TGCGCCAGCAGCTTGCCCGGGACAGGGGGCCACGAGCAGTACTTC. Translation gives CASSLPGTGGHEQYF.

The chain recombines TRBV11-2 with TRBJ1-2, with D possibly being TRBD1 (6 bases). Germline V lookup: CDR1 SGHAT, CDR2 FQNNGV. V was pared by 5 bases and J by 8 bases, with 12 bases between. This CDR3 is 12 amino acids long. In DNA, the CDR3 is TGTGCCAGCAGCGACACAGGGTTAGGCTACACCTTC. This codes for CASSDTGLGYTF.

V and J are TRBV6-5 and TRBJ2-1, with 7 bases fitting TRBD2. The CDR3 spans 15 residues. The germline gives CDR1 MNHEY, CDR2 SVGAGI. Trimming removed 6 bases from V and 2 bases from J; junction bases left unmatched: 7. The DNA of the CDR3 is TGTGCCAGCAGCTCCAACCGGGGGGCCTACAATGAGCAGTTCTTC. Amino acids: CASSSNRGAYNEQFF.

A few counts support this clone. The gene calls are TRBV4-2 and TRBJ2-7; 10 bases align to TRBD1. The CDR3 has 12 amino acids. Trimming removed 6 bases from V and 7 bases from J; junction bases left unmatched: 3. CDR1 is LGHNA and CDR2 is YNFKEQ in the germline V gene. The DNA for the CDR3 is TGTGCCAGCAGTCCGGACAGGGGGGAGCAGTACTTC. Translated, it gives CASSPDRGEQYF.

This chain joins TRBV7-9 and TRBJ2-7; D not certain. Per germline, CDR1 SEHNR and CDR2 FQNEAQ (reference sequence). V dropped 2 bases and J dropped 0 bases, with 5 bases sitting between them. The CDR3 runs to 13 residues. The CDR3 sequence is CASSLSFSYEQYF. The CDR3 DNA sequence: TGTGCCAGCAGCTTATCCTTCTCCTACGAGCAGTACTTC.

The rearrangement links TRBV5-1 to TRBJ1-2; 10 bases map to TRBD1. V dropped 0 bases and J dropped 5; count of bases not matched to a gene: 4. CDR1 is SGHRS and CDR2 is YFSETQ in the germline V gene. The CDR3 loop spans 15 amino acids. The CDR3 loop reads CASSLAGTGVYGYTF. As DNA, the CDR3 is TGCGCCAGCAGCTTGGCCGGGACAGGGGTTTATGGCTACACCTTC.

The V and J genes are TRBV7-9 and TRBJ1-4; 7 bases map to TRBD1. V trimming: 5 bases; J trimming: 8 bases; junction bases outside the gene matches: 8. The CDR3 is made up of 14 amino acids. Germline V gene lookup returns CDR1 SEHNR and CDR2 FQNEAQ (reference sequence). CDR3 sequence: CASSPQGVKEKLFF. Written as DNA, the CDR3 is TGTGCCAGCAGCCCCCAGGGGGTGAAAGAAAAACTGTTTTTT.

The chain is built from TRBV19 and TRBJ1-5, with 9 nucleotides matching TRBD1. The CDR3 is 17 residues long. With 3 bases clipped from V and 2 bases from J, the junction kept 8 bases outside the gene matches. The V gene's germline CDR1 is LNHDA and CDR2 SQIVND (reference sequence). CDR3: CASSMNRDRVGNQPQHF. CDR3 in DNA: TGTGCCAGTAGTATGAACAGGGACAGGGTGGGCAATCAGCCCCAGCATTTT.

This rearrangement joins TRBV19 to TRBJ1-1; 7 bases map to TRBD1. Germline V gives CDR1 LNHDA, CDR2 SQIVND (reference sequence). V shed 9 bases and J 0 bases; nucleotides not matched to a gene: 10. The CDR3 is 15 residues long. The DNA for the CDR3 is TGTGCCAGCCAGATACAGGGGATCATGAACACTGAAGCTTTCTTT. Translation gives CASQIQGIMNTEAFF.

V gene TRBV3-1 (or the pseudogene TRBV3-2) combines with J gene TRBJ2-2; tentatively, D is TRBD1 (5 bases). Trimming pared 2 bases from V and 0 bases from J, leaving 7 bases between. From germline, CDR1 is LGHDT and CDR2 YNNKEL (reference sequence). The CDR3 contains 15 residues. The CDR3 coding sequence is TGTGCCAGCAGCCAAATGACAGCGAACACCGGGGAGCTGTTTTTT. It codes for CASSQMTANTGELFF.

The CDR3 DNA reads as TGTGCCAGTAGCTCCCTCGGGACAGGGATCTCTGGAAACACCATATATTTT. It encodes CASSSLGTGISGNTIYF. V gene TRBV19 combines with J gene TRBJ1-3; 9 nucleotides agree with TRBD1. The V segment lost 6 bases and the J segment 0 bases; nucleotides outside the gene matches: 9. The CDR3 is 17 amino acids. CDR1 and CDR2 from the germline V gene are LNHDA and SQIVND (reference sequence).

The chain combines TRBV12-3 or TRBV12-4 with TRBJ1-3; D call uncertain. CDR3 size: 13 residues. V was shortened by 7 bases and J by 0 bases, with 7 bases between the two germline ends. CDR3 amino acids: CASKSVSGNTIYF. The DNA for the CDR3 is TGTGCCAGCAAGTCGGTCTCTGGAAACACCATATATTTT.

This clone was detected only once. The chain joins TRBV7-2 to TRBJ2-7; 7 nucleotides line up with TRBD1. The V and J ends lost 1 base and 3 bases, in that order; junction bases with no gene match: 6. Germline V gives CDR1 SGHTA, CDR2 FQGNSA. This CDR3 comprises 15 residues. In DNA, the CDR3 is TGTGCCAGCAGCTTAGAGGGACAGCCTCTCTACGAGCAGTACTTC. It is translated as CASSLEGQPLYEQYF.

This chain's CDR3 is CASRGTGAYNSPLHF. The CDR3 DNA sequence: TGTGCCAGCAGGGGGACAGGGGCCTATAATTCACCCCTCCACTTT. The chain is built from TRBV14 and TRBJ1-6, with TRBD1 matching 10 bases. This CDR3 is 15 amino acids long. CDR1 and CDR2 (germline): SGHDN, FVKESK. V shed 6 bases, J shed 2 bases, and the junction held 1 base outside the gene matches.

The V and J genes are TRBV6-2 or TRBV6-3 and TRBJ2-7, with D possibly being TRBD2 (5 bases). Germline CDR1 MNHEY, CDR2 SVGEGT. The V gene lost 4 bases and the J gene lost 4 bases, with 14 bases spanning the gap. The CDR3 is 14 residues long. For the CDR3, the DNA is TGTGCCAGCAGTTTGGACTCGGTATTATACGAGCAGTACTTC. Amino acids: CASSLDSVLYEQYF.

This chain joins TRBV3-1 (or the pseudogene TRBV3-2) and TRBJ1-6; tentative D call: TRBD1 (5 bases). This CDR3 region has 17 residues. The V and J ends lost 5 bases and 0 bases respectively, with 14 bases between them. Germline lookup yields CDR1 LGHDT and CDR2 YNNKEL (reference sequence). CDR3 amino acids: CASSSGQLYSYNSPLHF. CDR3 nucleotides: TGTGCCAGCAGCTCAGGGCAGCTTTACTCCTATAATTCACCCCTCCACTTT.

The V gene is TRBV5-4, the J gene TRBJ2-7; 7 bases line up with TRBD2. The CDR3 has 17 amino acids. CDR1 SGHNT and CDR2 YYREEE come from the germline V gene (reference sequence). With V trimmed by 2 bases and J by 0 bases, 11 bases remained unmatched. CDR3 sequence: CASSLDVGGPPSYEQYF. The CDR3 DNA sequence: TGTGCCAGCAGCTTAGATGTGGGAGGGCCTCCCTCCTACGAGCAGTACTTC.

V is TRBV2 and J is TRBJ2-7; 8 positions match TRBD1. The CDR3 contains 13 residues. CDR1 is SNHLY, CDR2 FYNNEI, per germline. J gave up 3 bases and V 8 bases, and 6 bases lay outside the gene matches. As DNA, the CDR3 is TGTGCCAGCGGACGGACAGGGAACTACGAGCAGTACTTC. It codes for CASGRTGNYEQYF.

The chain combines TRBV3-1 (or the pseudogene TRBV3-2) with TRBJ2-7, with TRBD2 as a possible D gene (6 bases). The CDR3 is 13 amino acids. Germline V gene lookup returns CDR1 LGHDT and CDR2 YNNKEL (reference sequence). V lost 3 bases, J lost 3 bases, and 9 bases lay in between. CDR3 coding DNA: TGTGCCAGCAGCCAGGGACTCTTCTACGAGCAGTACTTC. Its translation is CASSQGLFYEQYF.

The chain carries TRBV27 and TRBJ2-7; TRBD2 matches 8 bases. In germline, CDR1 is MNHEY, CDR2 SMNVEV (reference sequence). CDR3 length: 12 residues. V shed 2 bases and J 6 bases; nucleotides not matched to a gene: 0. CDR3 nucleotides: TGTGCCAGCAGTTTACGGGGGGGCGAGCAGTACTTC. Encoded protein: CASSLRGGEQYF.

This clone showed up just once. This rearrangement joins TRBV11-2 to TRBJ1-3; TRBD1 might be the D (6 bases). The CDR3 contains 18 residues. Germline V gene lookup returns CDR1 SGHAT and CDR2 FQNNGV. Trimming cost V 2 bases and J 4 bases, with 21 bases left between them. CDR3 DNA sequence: TGTGCCAGCAGCTTATACAGGACAGCCGATACCATCGGAAACACCATATATTTT. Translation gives CASSLYRTADTIGNTIYF.

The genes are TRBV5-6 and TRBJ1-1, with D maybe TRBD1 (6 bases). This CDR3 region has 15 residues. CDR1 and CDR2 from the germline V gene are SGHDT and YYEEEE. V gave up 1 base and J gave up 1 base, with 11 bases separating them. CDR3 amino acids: CASSLRDNRNTEAFF. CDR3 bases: TGTGCCAGCAGCTTGAGGGACAACAGGAACACTGAAGCTTTCTTT.